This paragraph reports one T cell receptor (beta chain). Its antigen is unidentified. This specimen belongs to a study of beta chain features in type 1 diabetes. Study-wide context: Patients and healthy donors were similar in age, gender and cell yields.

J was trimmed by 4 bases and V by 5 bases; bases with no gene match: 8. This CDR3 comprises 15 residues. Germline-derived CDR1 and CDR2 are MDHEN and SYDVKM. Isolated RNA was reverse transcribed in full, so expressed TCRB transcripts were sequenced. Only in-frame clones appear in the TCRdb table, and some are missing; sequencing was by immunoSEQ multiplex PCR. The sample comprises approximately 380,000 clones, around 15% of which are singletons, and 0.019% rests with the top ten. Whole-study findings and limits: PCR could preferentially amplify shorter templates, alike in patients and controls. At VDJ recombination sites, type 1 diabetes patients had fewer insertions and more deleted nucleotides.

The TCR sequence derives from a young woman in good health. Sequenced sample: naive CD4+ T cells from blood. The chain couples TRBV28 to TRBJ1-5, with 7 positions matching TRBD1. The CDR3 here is CASSGGGFGNQPQHF. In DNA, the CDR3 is TGTGCCAGCAGTGGAGGGGGCTTTGGTAATCAGCCCCAGCATTTT.